This entry features one T cell receptor beta chain sequence. Germline values: CDR1 KGHDR, CDR2 SFDVKD. The CDR3 spans 12 residues. Trimming pared 7 bases from V and 7 bases from J, leaving 10 bases between. The data belong to a study of blood T cell repertoires in COVID-19. Study-level information: The United States, Italy and Spain provided the acute and convalescent COVID-19 samples.

In the source study's methods: Quantification of nucleated cells was approximated via reference gene primer amplification. Here immunoSEQ multiplex PCR was the method, and the copy in TCRdb shows in-frame clones only, minus some. The DNA gave D and trimming, while V, J and clone size come from that table. The data hold roughly 55,000 clones, with around 77% observed a single time. This receptor was identified in a man in his fifties or sixties with acute or convalescent COVID-19. The chain is built from TRBV24-1 and TRBJ1-5; D is possibly TRBD1 (5 bases). Input material: peripheral blood. Here the CDR3 DNA reads TGTGCCACCAGCGTCCAGGGACAGCCCCAGCATTTT. Translated: CATSVQGQPQHF.